The clone carrying this T cell receptor beta chain showed up just once. After removal of 2 bases from V and 8 bases from J, the junction contained 4 bases not matched to a gene. CDR3 length: 13 amino acids. Germline lookup yields CDR1 MNHEY and CDR2 SVGAGI. The data were obtained in a study of blood T cell repertoires in COVID-19. Source study methods: Reference gene primer amplification yielded estimated nucleated cell counts. Assay used: immunoSEQ multiplex PCR; TCRdb lists only in-frame clones, some missing. The V and J calls and the clone size are those of that table, but D and trimming were determined from the DNA. The table lists 150,000 to 200,000 clones, about four fifths of them singletons.

The origin of this receptor is a man between 60 and 75 years old with active or convalescent COVID-19. V and J are TRBV6-5 and TRBJ1-2; TRBD1 matches 8 bases. Specimen: peripheral blood. The CDR3 region has the DNA TGTGCCAGCAGTTACCTAGACAGGGGCGGCTACACCTTC. It codes for CASSYLDRGGYTF.